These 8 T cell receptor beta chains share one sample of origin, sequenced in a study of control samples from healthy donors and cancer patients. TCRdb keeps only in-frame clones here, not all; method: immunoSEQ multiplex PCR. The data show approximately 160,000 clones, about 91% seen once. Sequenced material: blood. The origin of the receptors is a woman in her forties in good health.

CDR3 protein: CASSYSRAGEAFF. The CDR3 DNA follows: TGTGCCAGCAGTTACTCGAGGGCAGGCGAAGCTTTCTTT. The chain recombines TRBV6-5 with TRBJ1-1; D ambiguous. CDR3 length equals 13 residues. Germline V gives CDR1 MNHEY, CDR2 SVGAGI. Trimming removed 0 bases at V and 8 bases at J, with 10 bases between.

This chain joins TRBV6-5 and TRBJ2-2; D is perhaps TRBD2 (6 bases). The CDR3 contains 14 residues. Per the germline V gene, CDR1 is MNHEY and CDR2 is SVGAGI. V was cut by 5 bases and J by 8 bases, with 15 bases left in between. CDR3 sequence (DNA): TGTGCCAGCAGTCTTCGGAGGGCCGCGGGGGAGCTGTTTTTT. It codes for CASSLRRAAGELFF.

CDR3 in DNA: TGCGCCAGCAGCCCGACGGCGGGGGGGAACACTGAAGCTTTCTTT. It yields the protein CASSPTAGGNTEAFF. The chain combines TRBV4-1 with TRBJ1-1, with TRBD1 as a possible D gene (5 bases). Trimming left V 4 bases short and J 1 base short, with 13 bases between. The CDR3 contains 15 residues. Germline lookup yields CDR1 MGHRA and CDR2 YSYEKL.

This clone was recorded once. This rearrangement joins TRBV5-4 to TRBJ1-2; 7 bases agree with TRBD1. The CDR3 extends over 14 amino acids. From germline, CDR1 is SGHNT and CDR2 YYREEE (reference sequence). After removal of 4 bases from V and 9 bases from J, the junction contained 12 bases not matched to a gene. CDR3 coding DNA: TGTGCCAGCAGCCTTTTTGGGACAGATGGGAGCTACACCTTC. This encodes CASSLFGTDGSYTF.

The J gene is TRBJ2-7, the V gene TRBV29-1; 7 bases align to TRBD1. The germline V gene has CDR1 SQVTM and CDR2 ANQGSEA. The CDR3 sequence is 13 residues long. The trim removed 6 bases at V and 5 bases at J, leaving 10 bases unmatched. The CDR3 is CSVGRQGRNEQYF. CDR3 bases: TGCAGCGTAGGCCGACAGGGTAGGAACGAGCAGTACTTC.

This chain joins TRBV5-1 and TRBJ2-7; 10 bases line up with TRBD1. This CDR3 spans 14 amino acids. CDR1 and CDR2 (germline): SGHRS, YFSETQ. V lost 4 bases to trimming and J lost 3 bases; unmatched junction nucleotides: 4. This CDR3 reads CASSPTGGGYEQYF. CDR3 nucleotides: TGCGCCAGCAGCCCGACAGGGGGCGGCTACGAGCAGTACTTC.

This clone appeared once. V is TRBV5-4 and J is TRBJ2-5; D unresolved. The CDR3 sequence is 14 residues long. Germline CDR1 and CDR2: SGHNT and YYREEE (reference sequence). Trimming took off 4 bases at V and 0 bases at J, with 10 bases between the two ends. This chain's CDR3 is CASSPTQDQETQYF. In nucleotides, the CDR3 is TGTGCCAGCAGCCCTACCCAGGACCAAGAGACCCAGTACTTC. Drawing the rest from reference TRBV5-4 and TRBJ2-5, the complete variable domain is ETGVTQSPTHLIKTRGQQVTLRCSSQSGHNTVSWYQQALGQGPQFIFQYYREEENGRGNFPPRFSGLQFPNYSSELNVNALELDDSALYLCASSPTQDQETQYFGPGTRLLVL.

The CDR3 DNA sequence: TGTGCCATCAGTGCGGACCGAGCAAAGAATTCACCCCTCCACTTT. This sequence encodes CAISADRAKNSPLHF. V is TRBV10-3 and J is TRBJ1-6, with no clear D. This CDR3 comprises 15 residues. V was clipped by 4 bases and J by 7 bases, with 14 bases between them. Germline values: CDR1 ENHRY, CDR2 SYGVKD.